This T cell receptor (beta chain) was documented in a study of shared clonotypes between healthy human individuals. Clones were read by immunoSEQ multiplex PCR, and TCRdb kept only the in-frame ones, dropping some. The sample consists of some 900,000 clones, 76% of them appearing once. V was pared by 5 bases and J by 7 bases, with 9 bases of the junction left unmatched. The CDR3 totals 15 residues. From germline, CDR1 is LGHNT and CDR2 FRNRAP. The sequenced sample was memory CD4+ T cells sorted from blood. Noted subset: CD45RA-negative fraction. This clonotype was sampled from a young man in good health. V is TRBV12-5 and J is TRBJ1-4; 8 bases fit TRBD1. This chain's CDR3 is CASGPGQGGGEKLFF. The CDR3, as DNA: TGTGCTAGTGGTCCAGGACAGGGCGGGGGTGAAAAACTGTTTTTT.